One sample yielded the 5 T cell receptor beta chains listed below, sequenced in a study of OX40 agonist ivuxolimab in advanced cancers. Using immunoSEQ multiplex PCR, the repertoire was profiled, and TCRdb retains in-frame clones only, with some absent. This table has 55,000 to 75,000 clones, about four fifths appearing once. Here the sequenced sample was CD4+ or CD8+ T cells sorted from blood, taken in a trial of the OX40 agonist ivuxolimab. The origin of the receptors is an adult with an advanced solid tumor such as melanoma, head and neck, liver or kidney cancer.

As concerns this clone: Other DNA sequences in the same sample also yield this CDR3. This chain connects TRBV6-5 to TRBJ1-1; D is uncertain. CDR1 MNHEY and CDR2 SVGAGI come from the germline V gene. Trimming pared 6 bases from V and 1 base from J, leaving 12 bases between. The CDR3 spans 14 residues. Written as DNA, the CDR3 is TGTGCCAGCAGACTTTGGACGGGGAACACTGAAGCTTTCTTT. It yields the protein CASRLWTGNTEAFF.

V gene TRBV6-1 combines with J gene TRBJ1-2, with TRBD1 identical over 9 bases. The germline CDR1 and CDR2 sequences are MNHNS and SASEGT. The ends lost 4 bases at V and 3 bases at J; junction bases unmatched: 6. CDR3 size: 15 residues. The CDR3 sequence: CASSGRGQGDYGYTF. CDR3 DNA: TGTGCCAGCAGTGGGAGGGGACAGGGCGACTATGGCTACACCTTC.

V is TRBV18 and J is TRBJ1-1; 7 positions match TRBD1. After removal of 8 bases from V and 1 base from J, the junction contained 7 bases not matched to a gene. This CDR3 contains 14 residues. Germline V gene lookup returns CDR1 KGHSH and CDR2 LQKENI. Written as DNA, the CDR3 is TGTGCCAGCGAAGCGCGGACAGGGAACACTGAAGCTTTCTTT. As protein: CASEARTGNTEAFF. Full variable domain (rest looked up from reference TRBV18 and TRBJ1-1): NAGVMQNPRHLVRRRGQEARLRCSPMKGHSHVYWYRQLPEEGLKFMVYLQKENIIDESGMPKERFSAEFPKEGPSILRIQQVVRGDSAAYFCASEARTGNTEAFFGQGTRLTVV.

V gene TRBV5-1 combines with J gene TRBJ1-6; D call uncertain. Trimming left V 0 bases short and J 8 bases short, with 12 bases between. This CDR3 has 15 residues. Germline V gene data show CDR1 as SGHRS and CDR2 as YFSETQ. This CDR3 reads CASSLDYGGDSPLHF. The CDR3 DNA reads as TGCGCCAGCAGCTTGGATTACGGCGGGGATTCACCCCTCCACTTT. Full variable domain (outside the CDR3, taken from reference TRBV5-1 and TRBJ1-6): KAGVTQTPRYLIKTRGQQVTLSCSPISGHRSVSWYQQTPGQGLQFLFEYFSETQRNKGNFPGRFSGRQFSNSRSEMNVSTLELGDSALYLCASSLDYGGDSPLHFGNGTRLTVT.

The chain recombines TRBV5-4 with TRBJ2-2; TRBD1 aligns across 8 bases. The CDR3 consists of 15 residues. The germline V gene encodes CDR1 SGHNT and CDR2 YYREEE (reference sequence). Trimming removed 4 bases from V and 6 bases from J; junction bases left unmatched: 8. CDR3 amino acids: CASSRGQGGAGELFF. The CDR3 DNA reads TGTGCCAGCAGCCGTGGACAGGGAGGCGCCGGGGAGCTGTTTTTT.